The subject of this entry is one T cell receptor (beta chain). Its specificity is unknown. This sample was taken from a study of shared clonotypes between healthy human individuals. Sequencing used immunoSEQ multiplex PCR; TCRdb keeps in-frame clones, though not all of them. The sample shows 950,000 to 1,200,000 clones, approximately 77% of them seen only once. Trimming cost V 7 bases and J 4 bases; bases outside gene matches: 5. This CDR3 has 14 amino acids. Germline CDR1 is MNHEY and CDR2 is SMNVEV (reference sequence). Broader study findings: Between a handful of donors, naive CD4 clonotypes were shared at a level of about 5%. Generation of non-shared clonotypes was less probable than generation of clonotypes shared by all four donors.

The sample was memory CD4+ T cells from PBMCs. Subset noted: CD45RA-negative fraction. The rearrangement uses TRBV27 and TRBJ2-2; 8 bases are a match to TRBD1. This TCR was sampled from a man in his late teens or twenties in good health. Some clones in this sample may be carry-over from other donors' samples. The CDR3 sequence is CASTQTGATGELFF. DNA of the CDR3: TGTGCCAGCACCCAGACAGGGGCCACCGGGGAGCTGTTTTTT.